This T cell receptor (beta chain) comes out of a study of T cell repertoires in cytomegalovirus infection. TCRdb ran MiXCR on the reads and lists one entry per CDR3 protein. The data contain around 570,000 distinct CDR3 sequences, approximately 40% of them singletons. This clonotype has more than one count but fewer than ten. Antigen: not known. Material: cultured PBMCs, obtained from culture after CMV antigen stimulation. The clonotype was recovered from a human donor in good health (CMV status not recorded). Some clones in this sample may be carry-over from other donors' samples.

CDR3 amino acids: CASRGRQGRLETQYF. DNA of the CDR3: TGTGCCAGCAGGGGGCGACAGGGGAGATTAGAGACCCAGTACTTC. J is TRBJ2-5 and V is TRBV2, with 8 bases lining up with TRBD1. The trim removed 6 bases at V and 4 bases at J, leaving 10 bases unmatched. Germline V gene sequence: CDR1 SNHLY, CDR2 FYNNEI. The CDR3 has 15 residues.